This T cell receptor beta chain is drawn from a study of vaccination and CD4 T cells after COVID-19. Treatment described: roughly 11-day PBMC culture with coronavirus spike peptide pools or control peptides (ViraFEST assay). Unexposed donor CD4+ T cells predated the COVID-19 pandemic, collected 2011-2018. This clonotype was counted only a few times. What it recognizes is unknown. Cultured CD4+ T cell DNA underwent sequencing with the Oncomine TCR Beta short-read assay. TCRdb called the PCR reads again in MiXCR, with one record for every CDR3 protein. Altogether about 7,800 distinct CDR3 sequences are present, 50% to 65% being singletons, with the ten largest covering roughly an eighth. The sequenced material came from CD4+ T cells from blood, cultured in vitro. The source of this sequence is a human donor in good health.

CDR3 in amino acids: CASRRGTNGYTF. As DNA, the CDR3 is TGTGCCAGCAGGCGTGGAACTAATGGCTACACCTTC. The chain couples TRBV12-3 or TRBV12-4 to TRBJ1-2; D remains unclear. The CDR3 contains 12 residues. V was trimmed by 6 bases and J by 6 bases, leaving 11 bases between them.